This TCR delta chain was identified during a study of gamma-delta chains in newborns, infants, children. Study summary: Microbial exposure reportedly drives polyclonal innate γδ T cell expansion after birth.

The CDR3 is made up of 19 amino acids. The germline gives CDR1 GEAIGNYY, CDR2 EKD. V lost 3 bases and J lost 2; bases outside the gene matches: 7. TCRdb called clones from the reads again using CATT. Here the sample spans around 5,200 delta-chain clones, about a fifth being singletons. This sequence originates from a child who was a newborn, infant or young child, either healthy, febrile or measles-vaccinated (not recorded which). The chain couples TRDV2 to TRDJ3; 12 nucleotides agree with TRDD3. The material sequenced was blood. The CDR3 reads CACDPTGGYSTWDTRQMFF. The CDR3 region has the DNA TGTGCCTGTGACCCTACTGGGGGATACAGTACCTGGGACACCCGACAGATGTTTTTC.